These 5 T cell receptor beta chains were all obtained from the same sample, sequenced in a study of resident and recirculating memory T cells in vitiligo. Profiled with immunoSEQ multiplex PCR; TCRdb holds only in-frame clones, not every one. The sample contains around 43,000 clones, about nine tenths of which appear only once. Specimen: blood. These receptors originate from a male donor with vitiligo.

V usage is TRBV7-3 and J usage is TRBJ2-3; 10 positions agree with TRBD2. The germline V gene encodes CDR1 SGHTA and CDR2 FQGTGA. This CDR3 region has 16 residues. Unmatched junction bases numbered 12, after V lost 2 bases and J lost 10 bases. The CDR3 bases are TGTGCCAGCAGCTTACAGTCGAGCGGGGGGGCGGTCGCGCAGTATTTT. It translates to CASSLQSSGGAVAQYF.

The chain joins TRBV18 to TRBJ2-2; D call uncertain. In germline, CDR1 is KGHSH, CDR2 LQKENI. V shed 1 base and J shed 9 bases, with 18 bases lying between them. There are 16 residues in the CDR3. The CDR3 reads CASSPLALEFTWELFF. As DNA, the CDR3 is TGTGCCAGCTCACCACTGGCCCTAGAGTTTACCTGGGAGCTGTTTTTT.

The V and J genes are TRBV7-3 and TRBJ2-5, with 11 bases lining up with TRBD1. The CDR3 contains 16 residues. The J segment lost 2 bases and the V segment lost 5 bases, leaving 7 bases of the junction unmatched. The V gene's germline CDR1 is SGHTA and CDR2 FQGTGA. The CDR3 sequence: CASSPGQGAGQETQYF. DNA of the CDR3: TGTGCCAGCAGCCCAGGACAGGGGGCAGGTCAAGAGACCCAGTACTTC.

The chain carries TRBV18 and TRBJ2-2, with D perhaps matching TRBD1 (6 bases). This CDR3 is built from 17 residues. Deletions cut 0 bases from V and 7 bases from J, with 18 bases between. The germline V gene has CDR1 KGHSH and CDR2 LQKENI. In DNA form, the CDR3 reads TGTGCCAGCTCACCACCAAGGCATGCAGGGGCTGGCGGGGAGCTGTTTTTT. Its translation: CASSPPRHAGAGGELFF.

The chain combines TRBV30 with TRBJ1-2, with 9 bases matching TRBD1. This CDR3 contains 13 residues. Per the germline V gene, CDR1 is GTSNPN and CDR2 is SVGIG (reference sequence). With V trimmed by 4 bases and J by 6 bases, 6 bases remained unmatched. The CDR3 DNA is TGTGCCTGGAACGGGGACAGGGTTGATGGCTACACCTTC. It translates to CAWNGDRVDGYTF.